The sequence of this TCR beta chain was determined in a study of blood T cell repertoires in COVID-19. About the study: Samples representing acute and convalescent COVID-19 were sourced from the United States, Italy and Spain. T cells, B-cell-depleted T cells, or PBMCs provided the cDNA or gDNA that served as material.

The trim removed 5 bases at V and 5 bases at J, leaving 2 bases unmatched. CDR3 length: 13 residues. Germline assignment: CDR1 PRHDT and CDR2 FYEKMQ (reference sequence). The table came from immunoSEQ multiplex PCR; TCRdb's copy has only in-frame clones and leaves some out. The profile shows approximately 46,000 clones, roughly 87% of them singletons. This TCR derives from a man in his 70s with active COVID-19. Sequencing was done on a sample of peripheral blood. The chain links TRBV13 to TRBJ2-1; 8 bases match TRBD1. As DNA, the CDR3 is TGTGCCAGCAGCCCGACAGGGGACAATGAGCAGTTCTTC. Translation gives CASSPTGDNEQFF.